The rows below give T cell receptor beta chains drawn from one sample of a study of T cells in tuberculosis. Clones were sequenced by immunoSEQ multiplex PCR, and TCRdb holds only the in-frame ones, with some missing. The sample records 47,000 or so clones, about 95% being singletons. The specimen was PBMCs, collected at tuberculosis diagnosis. The receptors were sampled from an adult with tuberculosis. Each CDR3 is given with its conserved first and last residue. The D gene is left open where the match is weak. Only part of the rows carry a size: once, few, many, or a class if the clone is expanded.

D | J | V | size | CDR3 | DNA
NA | TRBJ2-1 | TRBV5-1 | NA | CASSLHGTTAYNEQFF | TGCGCCAGCAGCTTGCACGGTACTACGGCCTACAATGAGCAGTTCTTC
TRBD1 | TRBJ2-1 | TRBV23-1 | once | CASSLTGCNEQFF | TGCGCCAGCAGCCTGACAGGGTGCAATGAGCAGTTCTTC
NA | TRBJ1-1 | TRBV14 | NA | CASSHQSGRFTEAFF | TGTGCCAGCAGCCATCAGTCAGGGCGGTTCACTGAAGCTTTCTTT
TRBD1 | TRBJ1-1 | TRBV11-2 | NA | CASSPYTRDSVEAFF | TGTGCCAGCAGCCCGTATACCCGGGACAGCGTTGAAGCTTTCTTT
TRBD2 | TRBJ2-1 | TRBV6-5 | NA | CASTSTSGSDEQFF | TGTGCCAGCACGTCGACTAGCGGGAGTGATGAGCAGTTCTTC
TRBD1 | TRBJ1-2 | TRBV18 | NA | CASSPQRQGLSNYGYTF | TGTGCCAGCTCACCACAGCGACAGGGGCTATCTAACTATGGCTACACCTTC
TRBD2 | TRBJ2-5 | TRBV7-2 | NA | CASSLAPTSGTGGTQYF | TGTGCCAGCAGCTTAGCGCCGACTAGCGGGACCGGTGGGACCCAGTACTTC
TRBD2 | TRBJ2-2 | TRBV10-3 | NA | CAIRTGTSGTDGELFF | TGTGCCATCAGGACCGGGACTAGCGGGACGGACGGGGAGCTGTTTTTT
TRBD1 | TRBJ1-6 | TRBV27 | NA | CASSARPGQGGSPLHF | TGTGCCAGCAGTGCACGTCCCGGACAGGGTGGATCACCCCTCCACTTT
TRBD1 | TRBJ2-1 | TRBV7-2 | NA | CASSFDRDRGRNEQFF | TGTGCCAGCAGTTTCGACCGGGACAGGGGTCGGAATGAGCAGTTCTTC
NA | TRBJ2-1 | TRBV6-5 | NA | CASSSRGSSYNEQFF | TGTGCCAGCAGTTCTCGGGGGAGCTCCTACAATGAGCAGTTCTTC
TRBD1 | TRBJ1-6 | TRBV7-2 | NA | CASSMAGTGVSPLHF | TGTGCCAGCAGCATGGCCGGGACAGGGGTTTCACCCCTCCACTTT
NA | TRBJ2-2 | TRBV5-1 | NA | CASRRGTGELFF | TGCGCCAGCAGACGGGGAACCGGGGAGCTGTTTTTT
NA | TRBJ2-7 | TRBV28 | NA | CATLARVTYEQYF | TGTGCCACCCTTGCCAGGGTTACCTACGAGCAGTACTTC
TRBD1 | TRBJ2-7 | TRBV19 | NA | CASSYDRGSQQYF | TGTGCCAGTAGTTACGACAGGGGTTCGCAGCAGTACTTC
NA | TRBJ2-1 | TRBV20-1 | NA | CSARLVNEQFF | TGCAGTGCTAGACTCGTCAATGAGCAGTTCTTC
NA | TRBJ1-5 | TRBV28 | NA | CASTRGVARPQHF | TGTGCCAGCACCCGCGGGGTAGCGAGGCCCCAGCATTTT
NA | TRBJ2-5 | TRBV29-1 | NA | CSVAGKETQYF | TGCAGCGTTGCAGGGAAAGAGACCCAGTACTTC
NA | TRBJ2-3 | TRBV5-6 | NA | CASFPWSGGDTQYF | TGTGCCAGCTTCCCTTGGAGTGGTGGAGATACGCAGTATTTT
TRBD2 | TRBJ2-4 | TRBV19 | NA | CASSIGGRTIHDQYF | TGTGCCAGTAGTATTGGCGGGAGGACCATCCATGATCAGTACTTC
TRBD2 | TRBJ2-5 | TRBV7-6 | NA | CASSLSGLAGGGTQYF | TGTGCCAGCAGCTTATCGGGACTAGCGGGAGGAGGGACCCAGTACTTC
TRBD1 | TRBJ1-5 | TRBV19 | NA | CASSIERITGQGNQPQHF | TGTGCCAGTAGTATAGAGAGGATCACGGGACAGGGCAATCAGCCCCAGCATTTT
TRBD2 | TRBJ2-7 | TRBV6-4 | NA | CASSSTREPYEQYF | TGTGCCAGCAGTTCTACGCGGGAGCCCTACGAGCAGTACTTC
NA | TRBJ2-1 | TRBV15 | NA | CATSRDFSIEFEQFF | TGTGCCACCAGCAGAGATTTTAGTATAGAGTTTGAGCAGTTCTTC
TRBD1 | TRBJ2-5 | TRBV11-2 | once | CASSFTGAVSLYQETQYF | TGTGCCAGCAGCTTTACAGGGGCCGTTTCCCTGTACCAAGAGACCCAGTACTTC
NA | TRBJ2-1 | TRBV7-6 | NA | CASSLTGRGNEQFF | TGTGCCAGCAGCTTAACCGGGAGAGGCAATGAGCAGTTCTTC
TRBD2 | TRBJ2-1 | TRBV19 | NA | CASSSSSGSNNEQFF | TGTGCCAGTAGTTCATCTAGCGGGAGCAACAATGAGCAGTTCTTC
NA | TRBJ2-3 | TRBV27 | once | CASSYNPGRTDTQYF | TGTGCCAGCAGTTACAACCCCGGGAGAACAGATACGCAGTATTTT
NA | TRBJ1-2 | TRBV19 | NA | CASGGYMRYTF | TGTGCCAGCGGTGGCTATATGAGGTACACCTTC
NA | TRBJ2-1 | TRBV11-2 | once | CASSLFGGADNEQFF | TGTGCCAGCAGCCTCTTCGGGGGAGCGGACAATGAGCAGTTCTTC
TRBD2 | TRBJ2-1 | TRBV5-1 | NA | CASSLELAGGGKNEQFF | TGCGCCAGCAGCTTGGAACTTGCGGGAGGAGGTAAGAATGAGCAGTTCTTC
TRBD1 | TRBJ1-1 | TRBV30 | NA | CAWDRRQGWMTEAFF | TGTGCCTGGGACAGGAGACAGGGGTGGATGACTGAAGCTTTCTTT
NA | TRBJ1-4 | TRBV4-2 | NA | CASSLSGGVGEKLFF | TGTGCCAGCAGCCTCAGCGGAGGCGTGGGTGAAAAACTGTTTTTT
TRBD2 | TRBJ2-1 | TRBV6-5 | NA | CASRYIRTSGENEQFF | TGTGCCAGCAGGTACATACGGACTAGCGGCGAAAATGAGCAGTTCTTC
TRBD2 | TRBJ2-7 | TRBV5-4 | NA | CASSLGLAEPYEQYF | TGTGCCAGCAGCTTGGGACTAGCGGAGCCTTACGAGCAGTACTTC
TRBD1 | TRBJ1-5 | TRBV28 | NA | CASSRDRGRNQPQHF | TGTGCCAGCAGCAGGGACAGGGGGCGCAATCAGCCCCAGCATTTT
TRBD1 | TRBJ1-2 | TRBV19 | once | CAGQGAGGYTF | TGTGCAGGACAGGGAGCTGGAGGCTACACCTTC
NA | TRBJ2-7 | TRBV7-9 | NA | CASSRTYYEQYF | TGTGCCAGCAGCCGAACATACTACGAGCAGTACTTC
NA | TRBJ1-1 | TRBV11-2 | NA | CASSPAAGGNTEAFF | TGTGCCAGCAGCCCAGCGGCGGGGGGGAACACTGAAGCTTTCTTT
TRBD2 | TRBJ2-3 | TRBV18 | NA | CASSPFSGSTDTQYF | TGTGCCAGCTCACCTTTTAGCGGGAGCACAGATACGCAGTATTTT
TRBD1 | TRBJ2-2 | TRBV9 | NA | CASSAFGQGAIGELFF | TGTGCCAGCAGCGCATTTGGACAGGGGGCAATCGGGGAGCTGTTTTTT
TRBD2 | TRBJ2-7 | TRBV7-6 | NA | CASSLGVGAGGPDEQYF | TGTGCCAGCAGCTTAGGCGTCGGGGCGGGAGGGCCCGACGAGCAGTACTTC
TRBD1 | TRBJ2-7 | TRBV5-1 | NA | CASSSTGASSYEQYF | TGCGCCAGCAGCTCCACAGGGGCAAGCTCCTACGAGCAGTACTTC
NA | TRBJ2-3 | TRBV9 | NA | CASSVRDSSSTQYF | TGTGCCAGCAGCGTCCGGGACTCTTCAAGTACGCAGTATTTT
TRBD1 | TRBJ1-2 | TRBV5-4 | NA | CASSSGQGANYGYTF | TGTGCCAGCAGCTCGGGACAGGGGGCAAACTATGGCTACACCTTC
TRBD1 | TRBJ1-1 | TRBV5-1 | NA | CASSWGQDTEAFF | TGCGCCAGCAGCTGGGGACAGGACACTGAAGCTTTCTTT
NA | TRBJ1-2 | TRBV9 | once | CASSAAPVGNYGYTF | TGTGCCAGCAGCGCAGCCCCCGTGGGCAACTATGGCTACACCTTC
TRBD1 | TRBJ1-4 | TRBV28 | NA | CASSLFGQGTEKLFF | TGTGCCAGCAGTTTATTTGGACAGGGGACTGAAAAACTGTTTTTT
NA | TRBJ2-7 | TRBV27 | few | CASSLKVTGYEQYF | TGTGCCAGCAGTTTAAAGGTAACGGGGTACGAGCAGTACTTC
NA | TRBJ1-2 | TRBV30 | NA | CAWSGRTDSYGYTF | TGTGCCTGGAGCGGACGGACAGATAGCTATGGCTACACCTTC
TRBD2 | TRBJ2-2 | TRBV2 | NA | CASTRRAGVSGELFF | TGTGCCAGCACCCGAAGGGCGGGAGTCTCCGGGGAGCTGTTTTTT
TRBD2 | TRBJ2-1 | TRBV4-3 | NA | CASSRGTSGQSYNEQFF | TGCGCCAGCAGCCGAGGGACTAGCGGCCAAAGTTACAATGAGCAGTTCTTC
TRBD1 | TRBJ2-3 | TRBV5-1 | NA | CASSFSDRGHSRGTDTQYF | TGCGCCAGCAGCTTCTCCGACAGGGGGCATAGCCGCGGAACAGATACGCAGTATTTT
NA | TRBJ2-5 | TRBV5-8 | NA | CASSLAFGGRETQYF | TGTGCCAGCAGCTTGGCCTTCGGGGGTCGAGAGACCCAGTACTTC
NA | TRBJ1-4 | TRBV7-6 | NA | CASSLAGEWNEKLFF | TGTGCCAGCAGCTTAGCAGGGGAATGGAATGAAAAACTGTTTTTT